A selection of T cell receptor beta chains follows, all from one sample in a study of OX40 agonist ivuxolimab in advanced cancers. Measured with immunoSEQ multiplex PCR; TCRdb has only the in-frame clones, and not every one. In the table there are more than 95,000 clones, around 90% of which are singletons. Source: CD4+ or CD8+ T cells sorted from blood, taken in a trial of the OX40 agonist ivuxolimab. Receptors were obtained from an adult with an advanced solid tumor such as melanoma, head and neck, liver or kidney cancer. CDR3s include the opening cysteine and the closing phenylalanine or tryptophan. A D gene is named only where the DNA matches it firmly. A row's size may be missing; if present it is once, few, many or a size class.

>TRBV10-2|TRBD1|.|TRBJ1-2
CASRGTGNYGYTF
TGCGCCAGCAGAGGGACAGGGAACTATGGCTACACCTTC
>TRBV28|.|.|TRBJ1-4
CASSLPAVATNEKLFF
TGTGCCAGCAGTTTACCGGCGGTTGCAACTAATGAAAAACTGTTTTTT
>TRBV1|.|.|TRBJ2-7
CTSSETTQRGWGLEQYF
TGCACCAGCAGCGAAACAACTCAACGCGGTTGGGGGCTCGAGCAGTACTTC
>TRBV15|.|once|TRBJ1-1
CATSRGRDGSEAFF
TGTGCCACCAGCAGGGGGCGCGACGGGTCTGAAGCTTTCTTT
>TRBV7-2|.|.|TRBJ2-5
CASSLMQETQYF
TGTGCCAGCAGCTTAATGCAGGAGACCCAGTACTTC
>TRBV5-1|TRBD1|.|TRBJ2-7
CASSWQGADEQYF
TGCGCCAGCAGCTGGCAGGGGGCTGACGAGCAGTACTTC
>TRBV18|.|.|TRBJ1-1
CASSSGENTEAFF
TGTGCCAGCTCCTCCGGTGAGAACACTGAAGCTTTCTTT
>TRBV30|.|once|TRBJ2-5
CAWSVWATGSQETQYF
TGTGCCTGGAGTGTGTGGGCAACGGGGTCACAAGAGACCCAGTACTTC
>TRBV7-3|.|.|TRBJ2-1
CASSLSWGFSYNEQFF
TGTGCCAGCAGCTTAAGCTGGGGATTCTCATACAATGAGCAGTTCTTC
>TRBV5-4|TRBD2|.|TRBJ2-7
CASSVGGSHYEQYF
TGTGCCAGCAGCGTGGGGGGGAGCCACTACGAGCAGTACTTC
>TRBV19|.|.|TRBJ1-2
CASSIVDLGYTF
TGTGCCAGTAGTATTGTAGACCTTGGCTACACCTTC
>TRBV7-9|TRBD1|.|TRBJ2-7
CASSITGDEQYF
TGTGCCAGCAGTATTACAGGGGACGAGCAGTACTTC
>TRBV7-2|.|few|TRBJ1-1
CASSLDRDNTEAFF
TGTGCCAGCAGCTTAGACAGAGACAACACTGAAGCTTTCTTT
>TRBV2|.|once|TRBJ1-5
CASNRDSNQPQHF
TGTGCCAGCAACAGGGATAGCAATCAGCCCCAGCATTTT
>TRBV7-9|TRBD2|.|TRBJ2-3
CASSLGLAETDTQYF
TGTGCCAGCAGCTTGGGACTAGCGGAGACAGATACGCAGTATTTT
>TRBV28|.|.|TRBJ2-5
CATSSAQETQYF
TGTGCCACTTCTAGCGCCCAAGAGACCCAGTACTTC
>TRBV28|TRBD1|.|TRBJ1-1
CASYQGVSAEAFF
TGTGCCAGTTATCAGGGGGTGAGTGCGGAAGCTTTCTTT
>TRBV27|.|.|TRBJ2-2
CASWTYITGELFF
TGTGCCAGCTGGACTTACATCACCGGGGAGCTGTTTTTT
>TRBV19|.|.|TRBJ1-3
CASSINRVGGNTIYF
TGTGCCAGTAGTATTAACCGGGTCGGTGGAAACACCATATATTTT
>TRBV6-5|.|.|TRBJ1-1
CASSPRGGNTEAFF
TGTGCCAGCAGCCCGAGGGGAGGCAACACTGAAGCTTTCTTT